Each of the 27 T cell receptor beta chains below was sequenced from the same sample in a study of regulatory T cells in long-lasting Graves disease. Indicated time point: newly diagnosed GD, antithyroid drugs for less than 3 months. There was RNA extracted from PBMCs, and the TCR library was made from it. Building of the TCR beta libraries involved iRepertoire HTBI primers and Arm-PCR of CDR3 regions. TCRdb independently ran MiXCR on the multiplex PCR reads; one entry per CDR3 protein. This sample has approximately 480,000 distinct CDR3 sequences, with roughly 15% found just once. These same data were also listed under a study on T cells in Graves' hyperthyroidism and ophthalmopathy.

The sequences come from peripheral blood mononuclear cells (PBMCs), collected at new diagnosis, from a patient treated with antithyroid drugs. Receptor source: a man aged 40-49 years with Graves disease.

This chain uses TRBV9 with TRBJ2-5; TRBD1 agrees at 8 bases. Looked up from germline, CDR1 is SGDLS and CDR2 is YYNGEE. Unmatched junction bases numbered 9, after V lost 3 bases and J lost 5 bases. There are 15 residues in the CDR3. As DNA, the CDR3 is TGTGCCAGCAGCGCTTACGGACAGGGTATGGAGACCCAGTACTTC. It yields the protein CASSAYGQGMETQYF.

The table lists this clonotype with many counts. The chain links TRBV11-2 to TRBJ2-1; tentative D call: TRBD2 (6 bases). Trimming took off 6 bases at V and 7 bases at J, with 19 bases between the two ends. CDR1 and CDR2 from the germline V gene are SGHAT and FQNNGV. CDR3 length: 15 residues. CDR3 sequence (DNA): TGTGCCAGCAGTACGGTGGTAGCGGCTGGGAATGAGCAGTTCTTC. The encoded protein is CASSTVVAAGNEQFF.

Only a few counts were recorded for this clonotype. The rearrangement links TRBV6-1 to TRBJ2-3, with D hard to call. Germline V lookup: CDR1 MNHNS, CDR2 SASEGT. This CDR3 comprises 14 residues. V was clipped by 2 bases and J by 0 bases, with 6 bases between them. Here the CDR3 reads CASSEIASTDTQYF. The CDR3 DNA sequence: TGTGCCAGCAGTGAAATAGCCAGCACAGATACGCAGTATTTT.

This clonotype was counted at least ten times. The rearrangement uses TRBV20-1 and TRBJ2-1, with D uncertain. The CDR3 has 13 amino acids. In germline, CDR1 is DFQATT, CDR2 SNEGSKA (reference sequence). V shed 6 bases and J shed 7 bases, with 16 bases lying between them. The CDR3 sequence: CSARPGPLNEQFF. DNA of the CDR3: TGCAGTGCCCGACCCGGACCGTTAAATGAGCAGTTCTTC.

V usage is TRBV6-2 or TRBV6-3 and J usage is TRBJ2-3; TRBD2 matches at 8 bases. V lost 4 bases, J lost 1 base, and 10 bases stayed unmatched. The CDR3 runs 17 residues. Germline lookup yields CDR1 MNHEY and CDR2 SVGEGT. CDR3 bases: TGTGCCAGCAGTTGCCCCCGTAGCGGGATTGGCACAGATACGCAGTATTTT. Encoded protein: CASSCPRSGIGTDTQYF.

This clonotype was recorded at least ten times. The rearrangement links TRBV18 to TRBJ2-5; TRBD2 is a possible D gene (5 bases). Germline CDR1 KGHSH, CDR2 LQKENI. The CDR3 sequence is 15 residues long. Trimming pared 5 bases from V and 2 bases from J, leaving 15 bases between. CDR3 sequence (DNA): TGTGCCAGCTCATTCAACCCGAGAGGGCAAGAGACCCAGTACTTC. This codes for CASSFNPRGQETQYF.

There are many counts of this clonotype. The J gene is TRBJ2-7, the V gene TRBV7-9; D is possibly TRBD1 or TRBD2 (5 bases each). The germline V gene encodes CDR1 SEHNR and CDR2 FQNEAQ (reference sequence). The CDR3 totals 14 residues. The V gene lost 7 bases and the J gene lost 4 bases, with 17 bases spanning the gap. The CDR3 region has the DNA TGTGCCAGCACCTTCCGGGACGACCCTTACGAGCAGTACTTC. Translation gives CASTFRDDPYEQYF.

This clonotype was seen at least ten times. The DNA for the CDR3 is TGTGCCAGCAGTATAAGACAGGGGTACAATGAGCAGTTCTTC. This translates into CASSIRQGYNEQFF. The chain combines TRBV12-3 or TRBV12-4 with TRBJ2-1, with TRBD1 matching 8 bases. V lost 5 bases and J lost 4; bases outside the gene matches: 4. This CDR3 has 14 residues.

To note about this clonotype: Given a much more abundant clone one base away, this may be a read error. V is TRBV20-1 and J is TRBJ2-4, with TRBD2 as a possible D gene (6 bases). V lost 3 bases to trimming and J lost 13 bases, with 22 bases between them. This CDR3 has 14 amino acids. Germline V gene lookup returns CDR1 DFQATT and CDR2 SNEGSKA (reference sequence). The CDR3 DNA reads TGCAGTGCTAGTAACCGGGAGCGCTACAATGAGCAGTACTTC. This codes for CSASNRERYNEQYF.

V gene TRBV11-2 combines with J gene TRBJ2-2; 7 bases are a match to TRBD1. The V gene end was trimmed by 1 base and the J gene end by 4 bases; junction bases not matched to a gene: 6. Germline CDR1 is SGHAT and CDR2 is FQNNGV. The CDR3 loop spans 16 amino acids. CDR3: CASSLGKGGFTGELFF. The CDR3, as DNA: TGTGCCAGCAGCTTAGGGAAAGGGGGCTTCACCGGGGAGCTGTTTTTT.

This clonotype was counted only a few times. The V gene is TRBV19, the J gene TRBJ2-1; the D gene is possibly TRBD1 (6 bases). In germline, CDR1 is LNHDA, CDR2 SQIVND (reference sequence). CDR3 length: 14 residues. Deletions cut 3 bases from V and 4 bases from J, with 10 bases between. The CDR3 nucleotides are TGTGCCAGTAGTATGGACAGCGATTACAATGAGCAGTTCTTC. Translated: CASSMDSDYNEQFF.

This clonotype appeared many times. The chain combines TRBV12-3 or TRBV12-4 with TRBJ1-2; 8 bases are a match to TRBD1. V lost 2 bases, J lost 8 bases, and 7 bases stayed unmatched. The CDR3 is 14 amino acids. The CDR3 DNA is TGTGCCAGCAGTTTATCAGGGGGCGCGAGGGGCTACACCTTC. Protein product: CASSLSGGARGYTF.

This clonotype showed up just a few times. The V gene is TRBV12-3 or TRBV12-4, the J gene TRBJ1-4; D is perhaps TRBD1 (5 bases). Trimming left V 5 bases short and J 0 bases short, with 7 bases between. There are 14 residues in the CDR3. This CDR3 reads CASSDSATNEKLFF. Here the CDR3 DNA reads TGTGCCAGCAGTGACAGTGCAACTAATGAAAAACTGTTTTTT.

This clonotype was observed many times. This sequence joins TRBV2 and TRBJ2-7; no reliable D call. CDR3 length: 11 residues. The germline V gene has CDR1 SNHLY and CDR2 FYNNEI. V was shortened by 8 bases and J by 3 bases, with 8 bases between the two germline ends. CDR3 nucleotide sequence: TGTGCCAGCCAAGGACGCTACGAGCAGTACTTC. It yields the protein CASQGRYEQYF.

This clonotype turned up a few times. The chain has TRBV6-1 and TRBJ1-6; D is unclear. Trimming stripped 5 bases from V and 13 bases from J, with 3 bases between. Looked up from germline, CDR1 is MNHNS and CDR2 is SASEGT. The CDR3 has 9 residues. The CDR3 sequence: CASSPPLHF. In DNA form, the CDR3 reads TGTGCCAGCAGTCCCCCCCTCCACTTT.

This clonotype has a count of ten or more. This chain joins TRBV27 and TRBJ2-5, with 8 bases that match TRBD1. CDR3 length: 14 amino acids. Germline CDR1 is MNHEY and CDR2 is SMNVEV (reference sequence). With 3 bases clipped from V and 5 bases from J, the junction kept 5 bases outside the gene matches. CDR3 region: CASSLVRTGETQYF. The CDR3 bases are TGTGCCAGCAGTTTGGTTAGGACAGGGGAGACCCAGTACTTC.

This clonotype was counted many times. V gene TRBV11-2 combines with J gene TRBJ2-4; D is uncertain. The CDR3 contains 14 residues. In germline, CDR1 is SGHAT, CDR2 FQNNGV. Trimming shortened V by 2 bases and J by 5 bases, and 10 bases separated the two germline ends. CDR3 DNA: TGTGCCAGCAGCTTATTACGTAGCCAAAACATTCAGTACTTC. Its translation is CASSLLRSQNIQYF.

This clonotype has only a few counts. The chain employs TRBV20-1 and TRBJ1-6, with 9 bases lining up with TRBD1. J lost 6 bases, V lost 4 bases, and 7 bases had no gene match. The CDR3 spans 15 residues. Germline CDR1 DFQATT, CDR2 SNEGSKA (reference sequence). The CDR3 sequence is CSATPPGQGNSPLHF. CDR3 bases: TGCAGTGCTACCCCCCCGGGACAGGGTAATTCACCCCTCCACTTT.

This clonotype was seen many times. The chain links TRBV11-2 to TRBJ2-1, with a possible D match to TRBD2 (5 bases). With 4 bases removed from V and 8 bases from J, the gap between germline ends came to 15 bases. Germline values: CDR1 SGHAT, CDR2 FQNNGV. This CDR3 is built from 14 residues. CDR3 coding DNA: TGTGCCAGCAGCTCAGGTGAGAGGGTAGATGAGCAGTTCTTC. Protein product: CASSSGERVDEQFF.

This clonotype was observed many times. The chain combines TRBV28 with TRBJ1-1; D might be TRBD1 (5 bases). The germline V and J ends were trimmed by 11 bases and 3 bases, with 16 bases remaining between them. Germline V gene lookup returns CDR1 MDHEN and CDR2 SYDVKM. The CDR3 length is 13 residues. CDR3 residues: CAGGGQGHTEAFF. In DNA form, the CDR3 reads TGTGCCGGGGGAGGGCAAGGGCACACTGAAGCTTTCTTT.

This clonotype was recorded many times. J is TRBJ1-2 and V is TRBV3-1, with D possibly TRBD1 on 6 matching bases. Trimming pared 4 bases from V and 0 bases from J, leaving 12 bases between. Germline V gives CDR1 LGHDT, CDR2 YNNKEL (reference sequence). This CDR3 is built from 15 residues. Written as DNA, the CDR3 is TGTGCCAGCAGCCCGATACAGGGAACTAACTATGGCTACACCTTC. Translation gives CASSPIQGTNYGYTF. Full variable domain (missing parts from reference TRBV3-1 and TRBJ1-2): DTAVSQTPKYLVTQMGNDKSIKCEQNLGHDTMYWYKQDSKKFLKIMFSYNNKELIINETVPNRFSPKSPDKAHLNLHINSLELGDSAVYFCASSPIQGTNYGYTFGSGTRLTVV.

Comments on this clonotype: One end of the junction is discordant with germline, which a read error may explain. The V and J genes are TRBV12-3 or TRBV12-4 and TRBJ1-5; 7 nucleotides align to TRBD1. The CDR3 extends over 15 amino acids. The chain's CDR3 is CATSETGAGNQPQHF. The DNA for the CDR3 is TGTGCCACCAGTGAAACAGGGGCTGGCAATCAGCCCCAGCATTTT.

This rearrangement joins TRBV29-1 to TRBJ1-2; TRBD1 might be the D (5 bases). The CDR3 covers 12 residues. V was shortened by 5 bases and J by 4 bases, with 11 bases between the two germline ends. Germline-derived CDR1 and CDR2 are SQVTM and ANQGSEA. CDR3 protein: CSVSQGGYGYTF. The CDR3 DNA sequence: TGCAGCGTTAGTCAGGGCGGCTATGGCTACACCTTC.

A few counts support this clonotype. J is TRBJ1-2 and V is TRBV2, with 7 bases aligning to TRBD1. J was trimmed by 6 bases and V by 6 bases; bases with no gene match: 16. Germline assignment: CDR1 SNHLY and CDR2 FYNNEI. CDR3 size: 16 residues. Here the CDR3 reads CASSDAGQVGVNGYTF. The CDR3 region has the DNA TGTGCCAGCAGCGATGCTGGACAGGTCGGAGTGAATGGCTACACCTTC. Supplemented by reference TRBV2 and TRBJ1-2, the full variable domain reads EPEVTQTPSHQVTQMGQEVILRCVPISNHLYFYWYRQILGQKVEFLVSFYNNEISEKSEIFDDQFSVERPDGSNFTLKIRSTKLEDSAMYFCASSDAGQVGVNGYTFGSGTRLTVV.

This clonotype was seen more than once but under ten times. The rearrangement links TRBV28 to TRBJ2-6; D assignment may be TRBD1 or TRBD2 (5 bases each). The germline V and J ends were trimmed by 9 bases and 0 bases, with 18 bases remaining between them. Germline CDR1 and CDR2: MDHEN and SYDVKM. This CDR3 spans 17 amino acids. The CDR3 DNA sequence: TGTGCCAGTCAACCGGGACGGAGTTTCTCTGGGGCCAACGTCCTGACTTTC. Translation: CASQPGRSFSGANVLTF.

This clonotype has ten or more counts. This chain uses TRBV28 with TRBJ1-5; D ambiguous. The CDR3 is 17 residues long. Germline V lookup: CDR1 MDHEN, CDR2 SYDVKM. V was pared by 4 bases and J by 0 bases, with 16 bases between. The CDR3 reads CASSSLRQSYSNQPQHF. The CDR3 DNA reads TGTGCCAGCAGTTCCCTTCGGCAGTCTTATAGCAATCAGCCCCAGCATTTT.

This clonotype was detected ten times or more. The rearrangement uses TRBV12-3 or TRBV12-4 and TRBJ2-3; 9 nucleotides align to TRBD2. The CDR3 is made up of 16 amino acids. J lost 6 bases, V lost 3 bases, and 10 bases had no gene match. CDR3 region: CASSFLWREGHDTQYF. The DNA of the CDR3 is TGTGCCAGCAGTTTCTTGTGGCGGGAGGGCCATGATACGCAGTATTTT.